This T cell receptor (beta chain) appears in the sequencing data of a study of early T cells in non-severe SARS-CoV-2 infection. Looking at the study overall: RNA in bulk from unsorted whole blood was sequenced, and chains were unpaired.

This clonotype was picked up many times. Antigen: not known. Study-level findings and limits: Database matching using VDJdb favored anti-spike CD8 responses, with private and CD4 specificities left missing.

In the library, individual cDNA molecules carried attached unique molecular identifiers. TCRdb recomputed calls from the 5' RACE reads with MiXCR, one row per CDR3 protein. This repertoire shows tens of thousands of distinct CDR3 sequences, approximately 12% found once; its top ten account for around 6.3%. This CDR3 has 15 amino acids. Germline V gene sequence: CDR1 SEHNR, CDR2 FQNEAQ (reference sequence). After removal of 5 bases from V and 2 bases from J, the junction contained 8 bases not matched to a gene. Sequencing was done on a sample of whole blood. The receptor comes from an adult who was a healthcare worker with PCR-confirmed SARS-CoV-2 infection or an uninfected control (not recorded which). The genes are TRBV7-9 and TRBJ1-2, with 7 bases fitting TRBD1. The CDR3 bases are TGTGCCAGCAGCCAAGGACAGGTCATCAACTATGGCTACACCTTC. This codes for CASSQGQVINYGYTF.